The clone carrying this T cell receptor (beta chain) was picked up one time. The antigen is not known. This specimen belongs to a study of Tregs in tolerant kidney transplant recipients. CDR1 and CDR2 from the germline V gene are SQVTM and ANQGSEA. The CDR3 covers 12 residues. V lost 7 bases to trimming and J lost 6 bases, with 15 bases between them. Study-wide findings and caveats: Few patients were studied, so findings need validation in larger groups.

Data came from immunoSEQ multiplex PCR; TCRdb stores just in-frame clones and leaves some out. The repertoire holds under 100,000 clones, with about 92% as singletons. The sequenced sample was CD8+ T cells from blood. This rearrangement joins TRBV29-1 to TRBJ1-2; no clear D gene. The source is a human donor in good health. The CDR3 spells CSASRQADGYTF. Written as DNA, the CDR3 is TGCAGCGCTTCCCGGCAGGCTGATGGCTACACCTTC.